The following is a T cell receptor beta chain sequence with its context. The antigen remains unidentified. The data are from a study of T cells in Graves' hyperthyroidism and ophthalmopathy. V was pared by 8 bases and J by 3 bases, with 6 bases of the junction left unmatched. Germline V gives CDR1 LNHNV, CDR2 YYDKDF (reference sequence). This CDR3 contains 14 residues. General study results and limits: Blood shared most expanded thyroid clonotypes above 0.001.

An absence of ophthalmopathy progression within 18 months meant stable Graves' hyperthyroidism. Uncontrolled infection, other autoimmune disease, pregnancy or lactation barred patients from enrollment. A roughly 10 ml volume of fresh peripheral blood provided the PBMCs. RNA transcripts served as the template for amplifying TCR beta CDR3 regions. With the HTBI primer set, the TCR CDR3 went through a first round of RT-PCR. MiXCR, run by TCRdb on the multiplex PCR reads, gives a single entry per CDR3 protein. Among 750,000 to 900,000 distinct CDR3 sequences listed, 35% to 45% were seen once. This receptor was obtained from a man younger than 35 with Graves' hyperthyroidism. Sequencing was performed on blood. The V gene is TRBV15, the J gene TRBJ2-2, with TRBD2 matching 7 bases. The CDR3 loop is CATGRGRDTGELFF. CDR3 sequence (DNA): TGTGCCACCGGGCGGGGGAGGGACACCGGGGAGCTGTTTTTT.